Listed below are T cell receptor beta chains from one sample, sequenced in a study of shared clonotypes between healthy human individuals. The repertoire was sequenced with immunoSEQ multiplex PCR; TCRdb's copy has only in-frame clones and lacks some. The data show nearly 1 million clones, with approximately 80% seen just once and over 1.3% held by the top ten. The source material was memory CD4+ T cells sorted from blood. The receptors here all came from a man between 18 and 29 years old in good health. CDR3s include the opening cysteine and the closing phenylalanine or tryptophan. A D gene is named only where the DNA matches it firmly. Clone size is stated in some rows and not others, as once, few, many or a class when expanded.

TRBV6-5	15	TRBJ1-6	TRBD1	few	TGTGCCAGCAGACGGGACAGCGGCTGGAATTCACCCCTCCACTTT	CASRRDSGWNSPLHF
TRBV2	14	TRBJ1-2	.	few	TGTGCCAGCGGCCCGGGCGGGGGTGGCTATGGCTACACCTTC	CASGPGGGGYGYTF
TRBV9	16	TRBJ1-3	.	few	TGTGCCAGCAGCGTAGCAGGAGGGGCATTTGGAAACACCATATATTTT	CASSVAGGAFGNTIYF
TRBV5-6	17	TRBJ2-3	TRBD2	few	TGTGCCAGCAGCTTCCTCGGGATAGCGGGATCATCAGATACGCAGTATTTT	CASSFLGIAGSSDTQYF
TRBV11-2	15	TRBJ2-7	TRBD2	.	TGTGCCAGCAGCTTGGGAGGGGTGGGCCTCTACGAGCAGTACTTC	CASSLGGVGLYEQYF
TRBV13	14	TRBJ2-5	.	.	TGTGCCAGCAGCTTAGGCGGGGGCAAAGAGACCCAGTACTTC	CASSLGGGKETQYF
TRBV5-1	14	TRBJ2-1	TRBD2	few	TGCGCCAGCAGCTCCGGACTAGCGAGGAATGAGCAGTTCTTC	CASSSGLARNEQFF
TRBV19	14	TRBJ2-5	.	.	TGTGCCAGTAGTATTGGAGGGTCCCAAGAGACCCAGTACTTC	CASSIGGSQETQYF
TRBV7-3	14	TRBJ2-1	TRBD1	.	TGTGCCAGCAGCGCCGGGACAGGGTTTCATGAGCAGTTCTTC	CASSAGTGFHEQFF
TRBV10-1	13	TRBJ2-5	.	.	TGCGCCAGCAGTGGTGGATTCCAAGAGACCCAGTACTTC	CASSGGFQETQYF
TRBV19	15	TRBJ1-2	TRBD1	.	TGTGCCAGTAGTACCCGGGACAGGGGGCAGGAGGGCTACACCTTC	CASSTRDRGQEGYTF
TRBV4-3	14	TRBJ2-1	TRBD2	many	TGCGCCAGCAGCCAAGGGACTAGAATCAATGAGCAGTTCTTC	CASSQGTRINEQFF
TRBV2	17	TRBJ1-1	.	.	TGTGCCAGCAGTGAAGGGGGTGGGAGACGCAAGAACACTGAAGCTTTCTTT	CASSEGGGRRKNTEAFF
TRBV9	14	TRBJ2-3	.	.	TGTGCCAGCAGCCCAGAGGCTGGCACAGATACGCAGTATTTT	CASSPEAGTDTQYF
TRBV6-1	12	TRBJ1-1	.	.	TGTGCCAGCGGCAGGGTTAACACTGAAGCTTTCTTT	CASGRVNTEAFF
TRBV25-1	16	TRBJ2-7	.	few	TGTGCCAGCAGTGACCCTCAATCCGGGACATCATACGAGCAGTACTTC	CASSDPQSGTSYEQYF
TRBV30	14	TRBJ2-7	.	.	TGTGCCTGGAGTGTAGGCCCTAGCTCCTACGAGCAGTACTTC	CAWSVGPSSYEQYF
TRBV7-2	15	TRBJ2-4	.	.	TGTGCCAGCAGCAGATGGGCGGGGGCCAAAAACATTCAGTACTTC	CASSRWAGAKNIQYF
TRBV6-6	14	TRBJ1-4	.	.	TGTGCCAGCAGCCGGGGCGGGTCTAATGAAAAACTGTTTTTT	CASSRGGSNEKLFF
TRBV25-1	15	TRBJ1-1	TRBD1	.	TGTGCCAGCAGTGACCCCGGACAGGGGAACACTGAAGCTTTCTTT	CASSDPGQGNTEAFF
TRBV2	16	TRBJ2-7	TRBD2	few	TGTGCCAGCAGAGAACAGCGGACTAGCGGTGCCTCCGAGCAGTACTTC	CASREQRTSGASEQYF
TRBV7-6	14	TRBJ1-1	.	.	TGTGCCAGCAGCTTAGGCGTCCTGAACACTGAAGCTTTCTTT	CASSLGVLNTEAFF
TRBV7-7	15	TRBJ2-7	.	.	TGTGCTAGCAGCTTAGGGCAGGGCCCAAAGTACGAGCAGTACTTC	CASSLGQGPKYEQYF
TRBV27	16	TRBJ1-6	.	once	TGTGCCAGCAGTTTAGGGGGGGCGCGGGTTAATTCACCCCTCCACTTT	CASSLGGARVNSPLHF
TRBV30	14	TRBJ2-1	.	once	TGTGCCTGGAATGGGGTTAGACGACTCAATGAGCAGTTCTTC	CAWNGVRRLNEQFF
TRBV27	15	TRBJ1-1	.	.	TGTGCCAGCAGTTTATCAGGTAAGGGCTGGGGTGAAGCTTTCTTT	CASSLSGKGWGEAFF
TRBV15	15	TRBJ1-6	.	.	TGTGCCACCAGCAGAGATCAGGGATTCGGTTCACCCCTCCACTTT	CATSRDQGFGSPLHF
TRBV5-1	15	TRBJ2-1	.	.	TGCGCCAGCAGCCCCCGGACAGAAGGTCACAATGAGCAGTTCTTC	CASSPRTEGHNEQFF
TRBV6-1	16	TRBJ2-4	.	.	TGTGCCAGCAGTGGAACGGACCGGGGGCGAAAAAACATTCAGTACTTC	CASSGTDRGRKNIQYF
TRBV29-1	16	TRBJ2-3	.	.	TGCAGCGTTGACCGGGGGGCTACGTCCCTTCTAGATACGCAGTATTTT	CSVDRGATSLLDTQYF
TRBV6-6	15	TRBJ2-7	TRBD1	.	TGTGCCAGCAGAGCTCGGGACAGGGGAACCTACGAGCAGTACTTC	CASRARDRGTYEQYF
TRBV7-2	16	TRBJ2-1	.	.	TGTGCCAGCAGCCGTATCCCGGGTCCACATTACAATGAGCAGTTCTTC	CASSRIPGPHYNEQFF
TRBV2	11	TRBJ2-5	.	.	TGTGCCTCCAGCCCAAAAGAGACCCAGTACTTC	CASSPKETQYF
TRBV6-1	13	TRBJ2-7	.	.	TGTGCCAGCAGTGAAGCGCCGGGCGGACTCGAGCACTTC	CASSEAPGGLEHF
TRBV19	14	TRBJ1-2	TRBD1	few	TGTGCCAGTAATGGAGAACAGGGGATTTATGGCTACACCTTC	CASNGEQGIYGYTF
TRBV6-6	15	TRBJ2-1	.	.	TGTGCCAGCAGTCTACTAGCTCAGGCCTACAATGAGCAGTTCTTC	CASSLLAQAYNEQFF
TRBV7-8	11	TRBJ1-1	.	.	TGTGCCAGCAGTCGAAACAATGAAGCTTTCTTT	CASSRNNEAFF
TRBV18	17	TRBJ2-4	.	.	TGTGCCAGCTCACCACCGGGGCTCCGAGTAGCCAAAAACATTCAGTACTTC	CASSPPGLRVAKNIQYF
TRBV18	14	TRBJ1-6	TRBD1	.	TGTGCCAGCTCACGGGACAGGGGCGATTCACCCCTCCACTTT	CASSRDRGDSPLHF
TRBV10-3	12	TRBJ2-1	TRBD1	.	TGTGCCATCGGGACAGGGGATCATGAGCAGTTCTTC	CAIGTGDHEQFF
TRBV7-2	13	TRBJ2-7	.	.	TGTGCCAGCAGCTTAGATTTAGCCTACGAGCAGTACTTC	CASSLDLAYEQYF
TRBV7-9	15	TRBJ1-1	.	.	TGTGCCAGCAGCTTATTGGACATCTTGAACACTGAAGCTTTCTTT	CASSLLDILNTEAFF
TRBV4-1	16	TRBJ2-6	.	few	TGCGCCAGCAGACAGGGTTCGGGGTCTGGGGCCAACGTCCTGACTTTC	CASRQGSGSGANVLTF
TRBV18	18	TRBJ2-3	TRBD1	.	TGTGCCAGCTCACACCAGGGGGCTGGGACGGCGAGCACAGATACGCAGTATTTT	CASSHQGAGTASTDTQYF
TRBV19	15	TRBJ1-1	.	.	TGTGCCAGTAGTTATGTGGGGAGTGCAGCCGATCGGGCTTTCTTT	CASSYVGSAADRAFF
TRBV29-1	14	TRBJ2-7	TRBD2	once	TGCAGCGTTGAACTAGCGGGAGGAACCTACGAGCAGTACTTC	CSVELAGGTYEQYF
TRBV19	14	TRBJ1-2	.	.	TGTGCCAGTAGAGGCACCGGGACTCAGTATGGCTACACCTTC	CASRGTGTQYGYTF
TRBV18	14	TRBJ1-1	.	.	TGTGCCAGCTCAGACTCAAATAAAAAGGCTGAAGCTTTCTTT	CASSDSNKKAEAFF
TRBV6-5	14	TRBJ2-2	TRBD2	.	TGTGCCAGCATTGCTCCGGGGGGCACCGGGGAGCTGTTTTTT	CASIAPGGTGELFF
TRBV6-5	13	TRBJ2-1	.	.	TGTGCCAGCAACGGACGTAGGAACAATGAGCAGTTCTTC	CASNGRRNNEQFF
TRBV6-1	18	TRBJ1-5	TRBD1	.	TGTGCCAGCAGTGCCGGGACAGGAGACTCCAATAGCAATCAGCCCCAGCATTTT	CASSAGTGDSNSNQPQHF
TRBV10-3	16	TRBJ2-1	TRBD1	.	TGTGCCACCAGGGATTTCGGGACAGGGGACTACAATGAGCAGTTCTTC	CATRDFGTGDYNEQFF